The rows below give T cell receptor beta chains drawn from one sample of a study of blood T cell repertoires in COVID-19. Sequencing used immunoSEQ multiplex PCR; TCRdb keeps in-frame clones, though not all of them. The repertoire holds 130,000 to 150,000 clones, with around 80% as singletons. Sequencing was performed on peripheral blood. Receptors originate from a man aged 60 to 75 with acute or convalescent COVID-19. The CDR3 runs from the conserved cysteine through the conserved F or W. A D gene is named only where the DNA matches it firmly. Clone size appears in some rows only: once, few, many, or a class for an expanded clone.

V	D	size	length	J	CDR3	DNA
TRBV27	TRBD2	few	16	TRBJ2-1	CASSLGLAGGENEQFF	TGTGCCAGCAGTTTAGGACTAGCGGGAGGAGAGAATGAGCAGTTCTTC
TRBV6-5	NA	once	14	TRBJ1-1	CASSYAETNTEAFF	TGTGCCAGCAGTTACGCGGAGACGAACACTGAAGCTTTCTTT
TRBV21-1	NA	few	13	TRBJ1-4	CASSNPGREKLFF	TGTGCCAGCAGCAACCCAGGGCGGGAAAAACTGTTTTTT
TRBV6-2/TRBV6-3	NA	NA	13	TRBJ1-1	CASTPAGWTEAFF	TGTGCCAGCACCCCGGCGGGTTGGACTGAAGCTTTCTTT
TRBV3-1/TRBV3-2	TRBD2	NA	16	TRBJ2-7	CASSQDWTSGVYEQYF	TGTGCCAGCAGCCAAGATTGGACTAGCGGTGTGTACGAGCAGTACTTC
TRBV3-1/TRBV3-2	TRBD1	NA	13	TRBJ1-2	CASSQLGTGGYTF	TGTGCCAGCAGCCAGTTGGGGACAGGGGGCTACACCTTC
TRBV19	NA	NA	16	TRBJ2-6	CASSVWGDSGANVLTF	TGTGCCAGTAGTGTATGGGGGGACTCTGGGGCCAACGTCCTGACTTTC
TRBV11-2	TRBD1	NA	16	TRBJ2-5	CASSLDGTGGVETQYF	TGTGCCAGCAGCTTAGATGGCACAGGGGGCGTCGAGACCCAGTACTTC
TRBV5-1	TRBD2	once	15	TRBJ2-2	CASSFFSGAAGELFF	TGCGCCAGCAGCTTTTTTAGCGGGGCCGCCGGGGAGCTGTTTTTT
TRBV4-3	NA	NA	15	TRBJ1-5	CASSLSTGENVPQHF	TGCGCCAGCAGCCTATCGACAGGCGAAAATGTGCCCCAGCATTTT
TRBV5-6	TRBD2	NA	14	TRBJ2-7	CASSFSSGSLEQYF	TGTGCCAGCAGCTTTTCTAGCGGGAGCCTCGAGCAGTACTTC
TRBV6-2/TRBV6-3	TRBD2	NA	17	TRBJ2-3	CASSYLAGVSGTDTQYF	TGTGCCAGCAGTTACCTTGCGGGAGTAAGTGGCACAGATACGCAGTATTTT
TRBV6-1	NA	NA	15	TRBJ1-5	CASSEGGVGDQPQHF	TGTGCCAGCAGTGAAGGGGGGGTCGGAGATCAGCCCCAGCATTTT
TRBV2	NA	NA	16	TRBJ2-7	CASRFSGHSTSYEQYF	TGTGCCAGCAGATTCTCGGGACACTCGACTTCATACGAGCAGTACTTC
TRBV27	TRBD2	few	15	TRBJ2-7	CASSLGSGSSYEQYF	TGTGCCAGCAGTTTAGGGAGCGGGAGCTCCTACGAGCAGTACTTC
TRBV2	NA	once	14	TRBJ1-1	CASNRDDGMTEAFF	TGTGCCAGCAACAGGGATGATGGTATGACTGAAGCTTTCTTT
TRBV24-1	NA	NA	13	TRBJ2-1	CATSDSLLVEQFF	TGTGCCACCAGTGATAGCTTGCTAGTTGAGCAGTTCTTC
TRBV27	TRBD2	once	17	TRBJ2-2	CASSLSYSGRFTGELFF	TGTGCCAGCAGTTTATCGTATAGCGGGAGGTTCACCGGGGAGCTGTTTTTT
TRBV27	TRBD2	NA	16	TRBJ2-2	CASSLRTSGLTGELFF	TGTGCCAGCAGTTTAAGGACTAGCGGCCTCACCGGGGAGCTGTTTTTT
TRBV6-5	NA	NA	13	TRBJ2-5	CASSTGSRETQYF	TGTGCCAGCAGTACAGGGAGCAGGGAGACCCAGTACTTC
TRBV2	NA	NA	14	TRBJ2-2	CASIRIGDGGELFF	TGTGCCAGTATTCGTATAGGGGATGGCGGGGAGCTGTTTTTT
TRBV19	NA	few	13	TRBJ1-2	CASSPSANYGYTF	TGTGCCAGTAGCCCCAGCGCTAACTATGGCTACACCTTC
TRBV28	TRBD1	NA	14	TRBJ1-5	CATTDRGPYQPQHF	TGTGCCACAACTGACAGGGGTCCTTATCAGCCCCAGCATTTT
TRBV29-1	TRBD1	NA	15	TRBJ1-1	CSVGQGATGGTEAFF	TGCAGCGTTGGACAGGGGGCGACGGGGGGCACTGAAGCTTTCTTT
TRBV10-1	NA	NA	20	TRBJ1-3	CASSESKRSQTVRSGNTIYF	TGCGCCAGCAGTGAGTCGAAGCGCTCCCAAACCGTCCGCTCTGGAAACACCATATATTTT
TRBV5-6	TRBD2	NA	15	TRBJ2-1	CASTRGLAGGNEQFF	TGTGCCAGCACCCGAGGACTAGCGGGCGGGAATGAGCAGTTCTTC
TRBV20-1	NA	NA	11	TRBJ2-1	CSARADNEQFF	TGCAGTGCTAGAGCGGACAATGAGCAGTTCTTC
TRBV19	NA	NA	14	TRBJ1-1	CASTLIGGNTEAFF	TGTGCCAGTACTTTGATAGGCGGGAACACTGAAGCTTTCTTT
TRBV2	TRBD1	once	14	TRBJ1-1	CASSRQGPNTEAFF	TGTGCCAGCAGTCGACAGGGCCCGAACACTGAAGCTTTCTTT
TRBV4-3	NA	NA	15	TRBJ1-3	CASSDHTGVGNTIYF	TGCGCCAGCAGCGATCACACCGGGGTCGGAAACACCATATATTTT
TRBV9	NA	few	13	TRBJ1-1	CASSPDGVTEAFF	TGTGCCAGCAGCCCGGACGGGGTAACTGAAGCTTTCTTT
TRBV5-4	NA	NA	14	TRBJ1-1	CASSLTRGNTEAFF	TGTGCCAGCAGCTTGACCAGGGGAAACACTGAAGCTTTCTTT
TRBV6-1	NA	few	15	TRBJ2-1	CASSEAGGQYNEQFF	TGTGCCAGCAGTGAAGCGGGTGGACAGTACAATGAGCAGTTCTTC
TRBV5-1	NA	NA	13	TRBJ2-5	CASSFTRAETQYF	TGCGCCAGCAGCTTCACTAGGGCAGAGACCCAGTACTTC
TRBV19	NA	NA	13	TRBJ1-1	CASSIRTDTEAFF	TGTGCCAGTAGTATAAGGACAGACACTGAAGCTTTCTTT
TRBV9	NA	NA	14	TRBJ1-1	CASSVVPSSTEAFF	TGTGCCAGCAGCGTAGTTCCGTCGTCGACTGAAGCTTTCTTT
TRBV3-1/TRBV3-2	NA	once	16	TRBJ1-2	CASSQEGPGVTYGYTF	TGTGCCAGCAGCCAAGAAGGCCCAGGGGTGACATATGGCTACACCTTC
TRBV5-4	NA	NA	16	TRBJ1-2	CASSWGDLSLNYGYTF	TGTGCCAGCAGCTGGGGGGACCTGAGCCTTAACTATGGCTACACCTTC
TRBV5-1	TRBD2	NA	13	TRBJ2-3	CASGTSGTDTQYF	TGCGCCAGCGGGACTAGCGGGACAGATACGCAGTATTTT
TRBV6-2/TRBV6-3	NA	NA	13	TRBJ1-5	CASTPVGGQPQHF	TGTGCCAGCACCCCAGTGGGGGGGCAGCCCCAGCATTTT
TRBV5-1	TRBD1	NA	16	TRBJ2-7	CASSLNGQGGPYEQYF	TGCGCCAGCAGCTTGAACGGACAGGGGGGACCCTACGAGCAGTACTTC
TRBV19	TRBD1	NA	15	TRBJ2-2	CASSMRTGRTGELFF	TGTGCCAGTAGTATGAGGACAGGGAGGACCGGGGAGCTGTTTTTT
TRBV28	NA	NA	11	TRBJ2-7	CASTASREQYF	TGTGCCAGCACCGCCTCTAGGGAGCAGTACTTC
TRBV19	NA	NA	12	TRBJ2-1	CASSMPGNEQFF	TGTGCCAGTAGTATGCCCGGGAATGAGCAGTTCTTC
TRBV29-1	TRBD2	NA	14	TRBJ2-1	CSARPLANYNEQFF	TGCAGCGCCCGACCACTAGCGAACTACAATGAGCAGTTCTTC
TRBV7-2	TRBD2	NA	17	TRBJ2-1	CASSSPTLAGAYNEQFF	TGTGCCAGCAGCTCGCCCACCCTAGCGGGAGCGTACAATGAGCAGTTCTTC
TRBV5-1	TRBD1	NA	15	TRBJ2-7	CASSKETGALYEQYF	TGCGCCAGCAGCAAGGAGACAGGGGCTCTATACGAGCAGTACTTC
TRBV28	TRBD2	NA	13	TRBJ2-3	CASRPPSGEQACF	TGTGCCAGCAGGCCTCCTAGCGGGGAGCAGGCTTGTTTT
TRBV9	NA	NA	15	TRBJ2-7	CASSVDATRTYEQYF	TGTGCCAGCAGCGTAGATGCCACGCGGACCTACGAGCAGTACTTC
TRBV19	TRBD1	NA	17	TRBJ2-6	CASSWGTGLPGANVLTF	TGTGCCAGTAGTTGGGGGACAGGGTTGCCTGGGGCCAACGTCCTGACTTTC
TRBV14	TRBD1	few	13	TRBJ1-1	CASSQVGTGRAFF	TGTGCCAGCAGCCAAGTCGGGACAGGGAGAGCTTTCTTT
TRBV11-3	TRBD2	NA	14	TRBJ2-1	CASSPGGSYNEQFF	TGTGCCAGCAGCCCGGGGGGCTCCTACAATGAGCAGTTCTTC
TRBV6-5	NA	NA	12	TRBJ1-6	CASSPRLSPLHF	TGTGCCAGCAGTCCCAGGTTATCACCCCTCCACTTT
TRBV9	NA	NA	14	TRBJ2-7	CASSPRGGVLEQYF	TGTGCCAGCAGCCCGAGGGGGGGAGTTCTCGAGCAGTACTTC